A selection of T cell receptor beta chains follows, all from one sample in a study of cytomegalovirus exposure and HLA in healthy donors. Repertoires were generated with immunoSEQ multiplex PCR, while TCRdb's copy carries only in-frame clones and drops some. The sample records over 80,000 clones, about four fifths being singletons. Source material: PBMCs. The receptors were sampled from a man in his forties in good health and CMV-seropositive. The CDR3 runs from the conserved cysteine through the conserved F or W. The D gene is left open where the match is weak.

TRBD1 TRBV27 CASSRLGDRDEQYF
. TRBV12-2 CASRLKAGGPLDTEAFF
. TRBV6-6 CASRRGIGTEAFF
. TRBV7-2 CASSSAGVANTEAFF
. TRBV19 CASSPRELGLNEQFF
. TRBV2 CASTEGLGNTIYF
. TRBV19 CASSFPVSNQPQHF
. TRBV27 CASSLAAPYNEQFF
TRBD1 TRBV6-1 CASSGTGSSYNSPLHF
. TRBV10-3 CAIRGATRYNEQFF
TRBD2 TRBV5-4 CASSLARGTSVGSSYNEQFF
TRBD1 TRBV28 CASSPGQGLSYGYTF
. TRBV5-8 CASSLVGSYGYTF
TRBD1 TRBV10-3 CAISVTGQGGSDTQYF
TRBD1 TRBV18 CASSPSGTGGNEQFF
. TRBV29-1 CSGMVQGNTEAFF
. TRBV6-5 CASRPPAGSTDTQYF
. TRBV19 CASSIDLGGGQPQHF
TRBD1 TRBV6-5 CASSQYRGPGAEAFF
TRBD2 TRBV30 CAWRPSGRYTGELFF
TRBD1 TRBV27 CASSLQGGLNTEAFF
. TRBV11-1 CASSHSQTPLHF
. TRBV30 CAWRLGRRFNEQFF
TRBD2 TRBV7-3 CASSPSGGAETQYF